Shown below are 23 T cell receptor beta chains from a single sample sequenced in a study of cytotoxic CD8 clonotypes in ibrutinib-treated CLL. Clones were read by immunoSEQ multiplex PCR, and TCRdb kept only the in-frame ones, dropping some. The sample includes roughly 16,000 clones, roughly three fifths of them seen just once. The source material was PBMCs, sampled after 12 months of ibrutinib treatment. The origin of the receptors is a human donor with chronic lymphocytic leukemia.

Here the CDR3 reads CASSVTSDQETQYF. CDR3 DNA sequence: TGCGCCAGCAGTGTCACTAGCGACCAAGAGACCCAGTACTTC. The rearrangement uses TRBV10-1 and TRBJ2-5; 7 nucleotides line up with TRBD2. V was clipped by 4 bases and J by 0 bases; unmatched bases: 2. This CDR3 contains 14 residues. The V gene's germline CDR1 is WNHNN and CDR2 SYGVQD (reference sequence).

This clone was picked up a small number of times. This chain links TRBV7-8 with TRBJ2-2; the D is unclear. This CDR3 spans 15 amino acids. Germline values: CDR1 SGHVS, CDR2 FQNEAQ. Trimming cost V 1 base and J 0 bases, with 6 bases left between them. The CDR3 nucleotides are TGTGCCAGCAGCTTAGAACGGACGAACACCGGGGAGCTGTTTTTT. Protein sequence: CASSLERTNTGELFF.

The chain combines TRBV18 with TRBJ1-3; D uncertain. The CDR3 covers 16 residues. The germline V and J ends were trimmed by 0 bases and 0 bases, with 9 bases remaining between them. CDR1 and CDR2 (germline): KGHSH, LQKENI. In DNA form, the CDR3 reads TGTGCCAGCTCACCACCGTCGGGTGGCTCTGGAAACACCATATATTTT. This translates into CASSPPSGGSGNTIYF.

V usage is TRBV7-9 and J usage is TRBJ1-2; D is uncertain. Trimming removed 0 bases from V and 13 bases from J, with 15 bases in between. The length of the CDR3 is 13 residues. Germline CDR1 reads SEHNR; CDR2 reads FQNEAQ (reference sequence). Here the CDR3 DNA reads TGTGCCAGCAGCTTAGCCGGGAAATGGGGATCCACCTTC. It codes for CASSLAGKWGSTF.

This clone appeared a few times. This chain joins TRBV6-5 and TRBJ2-7; unclear D gene. V was clipped by 0 bases and J by 1 base, with 10 bases between them. Germline values: CDR1 MNHEY, CDR2 SVGAGI. The CDR3 has 15 residues. CDR3 in amino acids: CASSYSRRLSYEQYF. The CDR3 nucleotides read TGTGCCAGCAGTTACTCGAGACGTTTATCCTACGAGCAGTACTTC.

The CDR3 loop reads CASSEMQPTNTGELFF. The DNA for the CDR3 is TGTGCCAGCAGTGAAATGCAGCCCACGAACACCGGGGAGCTGTTTTTT. V usage is TRBV2 and J usage is TRBJ2-2, with D unresolved. Germline V gives CDR1 SNHLY, CDR2 FYNNEI. The CDR3 loop spans 16 amino acids. V lost 2 bases and J 0 bases, leaving 10 bases between the germline ends.

This chain links TRBV28 with TRBJ2-2; D unresolved. V gave up 5 bases and J gave up 4 bases, with 14 bases separating them. The length of the CDR3 is 15 residues. Germline V gives CDR1 MDHEN, CDR2 SYDVKM. CDR3 bases: TGTGCCAGCAGTGATCCCCAGCTACTCACCGGGGAGCTGTTTTTT. Translating it yields CASSDPQLLTGELFF.

The chain carries TRBV27 and TRBJ1-5, with D possibly matching TRBD1 (6 bases). The CDR3 is made up of 14 amino acids. Germline-derived CDR1 and CDR2 are MNHEY and SMNVEV (reference sequence). V was clipped by 10 bases and J by 0 bases, with 13 bases between them. The CDR3 DNA sequence: TGTGCCACCAAGGGGGTGAATAGCAATCAGCCCCAGCATTTT. This gives the protein CATKGVNSNQPQHF.

This clone turned up a few times. The chain carries TRBV28 and TRBJ2-7; weak D call: TRBD1 (5 bases). V gave up 5 bases and J gave up 0 bases, with 17 bases separating them. Germline V gene sequence: CDR1 MDHEN, CDR2 SYDVKM. The length of the CDR3 is 16 residues. As DNA, the CDR3 is TGTGCCAGCAGTCCTTGGACATTACTCAGCTCCTACGAGCAGTACTTC. It encodes CASSPWTLLSSYEQYF.

This clone was detected a few times. The chain uses TRBV11-3 and TRBJ2-1; D unresolved. Trimming left V 0 bases short and J 5 bases short, with 5 bases between. Germline lookup yields CDR1 SGHNT and CDR2 YENEEA. The CDR3 is made up of 13 amino acids. In DNA, the CDR3 is TGTGCCAGCAGCTTAGAGTACAACAATGAGCAGTTCTTC. Its translation: CASSLEYNNEQFF.

The V call is TRBV7-6, the J call TRBJ1-3; D gene uncertain. With 7 bases removed from V and 0 bases from J, the gap between germline ends came to 10 bases. Germline V gene lookup returns CDR1 SGHVS and CDR2 FNYEAQ. The CDR3 is 14 amino acids. The CDR3 coding sequence is TGTGCCAGCACTCTCGCGGGCTCTGGAAACACCATATATTTT. Translating gives CASTLAGSGNTIYF.

The DNA of the CDR3 is TGTGCCAGCAGTTACGCGATAGGGTCCTCCTACGAGCAGTACTTC. It specifies CASSYAIGSSYEQYF. The gene calls are TRBV6-5 and TRBJ2-7; D gene unclear. This CDR3 comprises 15 residues. V was shortened by 2 bases and J by 0 bases, with 11 bases between the two germline ends. Germline V gene data show CDR1 as MNHEY and CDR2 as SVGAGI.

V usage is TRBV11-2 and J usage is TRBJ2-3; TRBD1 matches at 10 bases. The CDR3 runs 16 residues. Germline V gives CDR1 SGHAT, CDR2 FQNNGV. Unmatched junction bases numbered 6, after V lost 5 bases and J lost 1 base. The CDR3 is CASSQMTGGGTDTQYF. DNA for the CDR3: TGTGCCAGCAGCCAGATGACAGGGGGCGGCACAGATACGCAGTATTTT.

This clone was recorded once. The chain employs TRBV9 and TRBJ2-4; 8 bases are shared with TRBD2. CDR3 length: 15 amino acids. CDR1 SGDLS and CDR2 YYNGEE come from the germline V gene. V gave up 3 bases and J gave up 2 bases; unmatched junction bases: 4. The CDR3 DNA reads as TGTGCCAGCAGCGCCTCTAGCGGGCCCAAAAACATTCAGTACTTC. Translated, it gives CASSASSGPKNIQYF. The full variable domain, with the rest looked up from reference TRBV9 and TRBJ2-4, is DSGVTQTPKHLITATGQRVTLRCSPRSGDLSVYWYQQSLDQGLQFLIQYYNGEERAKGNILERFSAQQFPDLHSELNLSSLELGDSALYFCASSASSGPKNIQYFGAGTRLSVL.

J is TRBJ2-2 and V is TRBV27, with D unresolved. CDR3 length: 15 residues. V lost 1 base and J 4 bases, leaving 10 bases between the germline ends. Germline V gene lookup returns CDR1 MNHEY and CDR2 SMNVEV (reference sequence). Here the CDR3 DNA reads TGTGCCAGCAGTTTATTAGGCTTTGGCACCGGGGAGCTGTTTTTT. Residues: CASSLLGFGTGELFF.

V is TRBV10-1 and J is TRBJ2-3, with TRBD2 identical over 12 bases. The length of the CDR3 is 19 residues. From germline, CDR1 is WNHNN and CDR2 SYGVQD (reference sequence). V dropped 0 bases and J dropped 2; count of bases not matched to a gene: 9. The CDR3 protein is CASSESGRLAGADTDTQYF. CDR3 coding DNA: TGCGCCAGCAGTGAGTCCGGAAGACTAGCGGGAGCTGACACAGATACGCAGTATTTT.

The chain couples TRBV19 to TRBJ1-5, with 7 positions matching TRBD1. Trimming cost V 3 bases and J 5 bases; bases outside gene matches: 4. CDR3 size: 14 residues. The V gene's germline CDR1 is LNHDA and CDR2 SQIVND (reference sequence). Written as DNA, the CDR3 is TGTGCCAGTAGTATCCGACAGGGAGATCAGCCCCAGCATTTT. This translates into CASSIRQGDQPQHF.

This clone has just a few counts. This chain uses TRBV4-2 with TRBJ2-7; D possibly corresponds to TRBD1 (6 bases). Germline loops: CDR1 LGHNA, CDR2 YNFKEQ. V was shortened by 1 base and J by 3 bases, with 13 bases between the two germline ends. CDR3 length equals 15 residues. CDR3 DNA sequence: TGTGCCAGCAGCCAAGGTAATACAGGGAACTACGAGCAGTACTTC. As protein: CASSQGNTGNYEQYF.

The J gene is TRBJ1-1, the V gene TRBV5-1, with a weak D call TRBD1 (6 bases). The V end lost 1 base, the J end lost 1 base, and 11 bases lay between the germline ends. Germline V gives CDR1 SGHRS, CDR2 YFSETQ. The CDR3 length is 15 residues. This chain's CDR3 is CASSLSGGANTEAFF. The CDR3 DNA is TGCGCCAGCAGCTTGTCGGGGGGCGCGAACACTGAAGCTTTCTTT. Full variable domain (rest looked up from reference TRBV5-1 and TRBJ1-1): KAGVTQTPRYLIKTRGQQVTLSCSPISGHRSVSWYQQTPGQGLQFLFEYFSETQRNKGNFPGRFSGRQFSNSRSEMNVSTLELGDSALYLCASSLSGGANTEAFFGQGTRLTVV.

DNA for the CDR3: TGTGCCAGCAACCCCCCACAGTTCTCCTACGAGCAGTACTTC. Amino acid sequence: CASNPPQFSYEQYF. This chain links TRBV2 with TRBJ2-7; D remains unclear. Trimming shortened V by 7 bases and J by 0 bases, and 13 bases separated the two germline ends. CDR1 and CDR2 from the germline V gene are SNHLY and FYNNEI. The CDR3 runs 14 residues.

The V and J genes are TRBV28 and TRBJ2-1, with 8 bases aligning to TRBD2. The CDR3 extends over 17 amino acids. Germline CDR1 reads MDHEN; CDR2 reads SYDVKM. Trimming removed 4 bases from V and 0 bases from J; junction bases left unmatched: 8. CDR3 nucleotide sequence: TGTGCCAGCAGTTCCCTAGCGGGCCAACTCTCCTACAATGAGCAGTTCTTC. Its protein is CASSSLAGQLSYNEQFF. Full variable domain (remainder filled in from reference TRBV28 and TRBJ2-1): DVKVTQSSRYLVKRTGEKVFLECVQDMDHENMFWYRQDPGLGLRLIYFSYDVKMKEKGDIPEGYSVSREKKERFSLILESASTNQTSMYLCASSSLAGQLSYNEQFFGPGTRLTVL.

This sequence joins TRBV11-1 and TRBJ2-5; D gene uncertain. CDR3 length: 12 amino acids. V was trimmed by 5 bases and J by 5 bases, leaving 9 bases between them. Per germline, CDR1 SGHAT and CDR2 FQDESV (reference sequence). CDR3 residues: CASSPSMETQYF. DNA for the CDR3: TGTGCCAGCAGCCCAAGTATGGAGACCCAGTACTTC.

V and J are TRBV28 and TRBJ1-2, with a possible D match to TRBD1 (6 bases). V shed 3 bases and J shed 8 bases, with 13 bases lying between them. From germline, CDR1 is MDHEN and CDR2 SYDVKM. CDR3 size: 13 residues. DNA of the CDR3: TGTGCCAGCAGTTTGGGCAGGGGAGTAGGCTACACCTTC. It translates to CASSLGRGVGYTF.